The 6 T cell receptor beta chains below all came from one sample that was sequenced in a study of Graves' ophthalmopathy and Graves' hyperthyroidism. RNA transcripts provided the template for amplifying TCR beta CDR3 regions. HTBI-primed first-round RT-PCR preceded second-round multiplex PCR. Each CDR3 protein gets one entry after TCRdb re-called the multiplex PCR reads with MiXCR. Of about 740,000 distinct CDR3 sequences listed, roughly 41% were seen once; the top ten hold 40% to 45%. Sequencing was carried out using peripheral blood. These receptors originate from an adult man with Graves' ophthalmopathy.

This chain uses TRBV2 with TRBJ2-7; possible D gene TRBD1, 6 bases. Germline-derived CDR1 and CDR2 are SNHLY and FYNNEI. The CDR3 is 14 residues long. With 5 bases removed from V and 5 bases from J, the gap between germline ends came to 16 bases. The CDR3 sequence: CASSLTTGNHEQYF. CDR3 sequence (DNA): TGTGCCAGCAGTCTCACTACAGGGAACCACGAGCAGTACTTC.

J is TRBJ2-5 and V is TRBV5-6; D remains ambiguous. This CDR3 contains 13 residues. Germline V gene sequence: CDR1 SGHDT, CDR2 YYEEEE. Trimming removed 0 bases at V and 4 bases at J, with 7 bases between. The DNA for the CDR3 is TGTGCCAGCAGCTTGGCCTCAGCAGAGACCCAGTACTTC. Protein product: CASSLASAETQYF. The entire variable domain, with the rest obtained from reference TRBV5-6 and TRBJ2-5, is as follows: DAGVTQSPTHLIKTRGQQVTLRCSPKSGHDTVSWYQQALGQGPQFIFQYYEEEERQRGNFPDRFSGHQFPNYSSELNVNALLLGDSALYLCASSLASAETQYFGPGTRLLVL.

The CDR3 protein is CASSPPVPDRETQYF. The CDR3 DNA follows: TGTGCCAGCTCACCACCAGTTCCAGACCGAGAGACCCAGTACTTC. The chain recombines TRBV2 with TRBJ2-5; D uncertain. Trimming took 8 bases from V and 4 from J, leaving 20 bases between them. The germline V gene encodes CDR1 SNHLY and CDR2 FYNNEI. CDR3 length: 15 residues.

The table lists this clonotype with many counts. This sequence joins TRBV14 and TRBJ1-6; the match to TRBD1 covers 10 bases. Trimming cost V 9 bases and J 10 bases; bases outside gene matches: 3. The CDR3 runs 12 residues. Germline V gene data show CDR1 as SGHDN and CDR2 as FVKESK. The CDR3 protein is CASGTGVSPLHF. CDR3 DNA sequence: TGTGCCAGTGGGACAGGGGTCTCACCCCTCCACTTT.

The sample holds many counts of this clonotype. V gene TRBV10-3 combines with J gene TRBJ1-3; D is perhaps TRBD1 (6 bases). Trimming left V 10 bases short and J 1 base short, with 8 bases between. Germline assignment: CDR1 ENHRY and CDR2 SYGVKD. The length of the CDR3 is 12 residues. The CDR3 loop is CASRGSGNTIYF. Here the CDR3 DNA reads TGTGCCAGCAGGGGATCTGGAAACACCATATATTTT.

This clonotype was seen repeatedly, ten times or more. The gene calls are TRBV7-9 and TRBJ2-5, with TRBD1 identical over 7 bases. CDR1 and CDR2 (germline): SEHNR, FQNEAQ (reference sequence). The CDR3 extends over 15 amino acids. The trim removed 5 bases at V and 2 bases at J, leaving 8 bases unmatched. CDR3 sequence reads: CASSPGQVGQETQYF. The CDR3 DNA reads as TGTGCCAGCAGCCCCGGACAGGTGGGGCAAGAGACCCAGTACTTC.